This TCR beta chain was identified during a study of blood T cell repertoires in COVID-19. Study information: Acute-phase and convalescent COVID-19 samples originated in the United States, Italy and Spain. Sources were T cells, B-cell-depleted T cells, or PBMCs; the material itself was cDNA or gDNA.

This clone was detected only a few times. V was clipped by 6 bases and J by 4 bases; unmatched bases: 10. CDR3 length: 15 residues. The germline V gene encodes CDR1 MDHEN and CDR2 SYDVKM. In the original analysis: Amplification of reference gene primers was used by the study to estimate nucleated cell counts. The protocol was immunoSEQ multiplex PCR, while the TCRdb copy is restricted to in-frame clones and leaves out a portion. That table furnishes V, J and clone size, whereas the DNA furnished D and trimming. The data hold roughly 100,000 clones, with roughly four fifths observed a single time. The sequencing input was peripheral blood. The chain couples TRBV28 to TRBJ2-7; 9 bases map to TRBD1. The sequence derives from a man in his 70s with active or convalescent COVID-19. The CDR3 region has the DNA TGTGCCAGCAGACAGACCGGGACAGGGAAGTACGAGCAGTACTTC. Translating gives CASRQTGTGKYEQYF.